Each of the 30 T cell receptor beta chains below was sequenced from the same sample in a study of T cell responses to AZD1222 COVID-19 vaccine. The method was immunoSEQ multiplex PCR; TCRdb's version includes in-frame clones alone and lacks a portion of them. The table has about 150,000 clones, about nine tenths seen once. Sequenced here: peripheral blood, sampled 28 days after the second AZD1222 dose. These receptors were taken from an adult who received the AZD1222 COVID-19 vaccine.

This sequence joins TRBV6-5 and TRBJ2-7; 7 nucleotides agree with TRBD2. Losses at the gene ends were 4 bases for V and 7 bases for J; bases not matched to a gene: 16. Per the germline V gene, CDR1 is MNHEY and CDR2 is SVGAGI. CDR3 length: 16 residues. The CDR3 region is CASSSLSQGGAGEQYF. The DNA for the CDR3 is TGTGCCAGCAGTTCCCTCTCTCAGGGCGGAGCGGGAGAGCAGTACTTC.

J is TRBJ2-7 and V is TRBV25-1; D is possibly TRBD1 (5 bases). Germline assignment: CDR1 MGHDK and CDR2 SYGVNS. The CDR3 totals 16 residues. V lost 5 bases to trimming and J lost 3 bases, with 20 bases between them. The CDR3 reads CASSPQGNEGVYEQYF. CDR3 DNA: TGTGCCAGCAGTCCCCAGGGTAATGAAGGAGTCTACGAGCAGTACTTC.

CDR3 residues: CASSQAESNQPQHF. The CDR3 coding sequence is TGTGCCAGCAGCCAAGCTGAGAGTAATCAGCCCCAGCATTTT. J is TRBJ1-5 and V is TRBV3-1 (or the pseudogene TRBV3-2); no clear D gene. Germline V lookup: CDR1 LGHDT, CDR2 YNNKEL (reference sequence). The germline V and J ends were trimmed by 1 base and 4 bases, with 8 bases remaining between them. The CDR3 has 14 residues.

The CDR3 bases are TGTGCCAGTAAAACCTACAATGAGCAGTTCTTC. This sequence encodes CASKTYNEQFF. This chain connects TRBV19 to TRBJ2-1; D is ambiguous. Germline lookup yields CDR1 LNHDA and CDR2 SQIVND (reference sequence). V was cut by 7 bases and J by 2 bases, with 3 bases left in between. The CDR3 runs 11 residues. Variable domain in full (rest from reference TRBV19 and TRBJ2-1): DGGITQSPKYLFRKEGQNVTLSCEQNLNHDAMYWYRQDPGQGLRLIYYSQIVNDFQKGDIAEGYSVSREKKESFPLTVTSAQKNPTAFYLCASKTYNEQFFGPGTRLTVL.

CDR3 protein: CAWSNGGAVSEQYF. Written as DNA, the CDR3 is TGTGCCTGGAGTAACGGGGGCGCGGTCTCCGAGCAGTACTTC. The rearrangement joins TRBV30 to TRBJ2-7; D assignment may be TRBD1 or TRBD2 (6 bases each). Trimming took off 2 bases at V and 6 bases at J, with 17 bases between the two ends. The CDR3 covers 14 residues. Per the germline V gene, CDR1 is GTSNPN and CDR2 is SVGIG (reference sequence).

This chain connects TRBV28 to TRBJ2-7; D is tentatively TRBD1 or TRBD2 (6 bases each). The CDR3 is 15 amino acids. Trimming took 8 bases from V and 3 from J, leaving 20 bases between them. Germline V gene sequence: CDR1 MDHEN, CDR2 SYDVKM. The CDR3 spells CASVYTSEGDYEQYF. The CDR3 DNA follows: TGTGCCAGCGTCTATACTTCGGAGGGGGACTACGAGCAGTACTTC. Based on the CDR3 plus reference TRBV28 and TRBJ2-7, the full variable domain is DVKVTQSSRYLVKRTGEKVFLECVQDMDHENMFWYRQDPGLGLRLIYFSYDVKMKEKGDIPEGYSVSREKKERFSLILESASTNQTSMYLCASVYTSEGDYEQYFGPGTRLTVT.

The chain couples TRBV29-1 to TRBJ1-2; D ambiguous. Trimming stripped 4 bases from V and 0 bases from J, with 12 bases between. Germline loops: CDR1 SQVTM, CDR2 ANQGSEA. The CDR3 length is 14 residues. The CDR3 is CSVGAESPNYGYTF. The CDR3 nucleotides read TGCAGCGTTGGGGCGGAAAGCCCTAACTATGGCTACACCTTC.

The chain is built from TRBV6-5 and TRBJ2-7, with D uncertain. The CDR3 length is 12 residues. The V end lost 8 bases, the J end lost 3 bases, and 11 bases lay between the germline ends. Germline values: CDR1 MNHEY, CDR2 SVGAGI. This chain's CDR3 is CASSLALYEQYF. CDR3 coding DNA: TGTGCCAGCTCCCTCGCCCTCTACGAGCAGTACTTC.

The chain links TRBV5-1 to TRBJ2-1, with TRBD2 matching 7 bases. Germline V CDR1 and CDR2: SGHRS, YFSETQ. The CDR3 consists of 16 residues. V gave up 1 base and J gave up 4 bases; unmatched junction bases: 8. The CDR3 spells CASSLFTGGAYNEQFF. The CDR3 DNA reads TGCGCCAGCAGCTTGTTCACGGGAGGTGCTTACAATGAGCAGTTCTTC.

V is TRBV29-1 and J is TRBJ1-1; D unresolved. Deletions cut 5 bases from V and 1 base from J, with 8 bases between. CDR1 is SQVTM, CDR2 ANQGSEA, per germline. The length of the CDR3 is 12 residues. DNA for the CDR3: TGCAGCGTTATTGGTGAGAACACTGAAGCTTTCTTT. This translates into CSVIGENTEAFF.

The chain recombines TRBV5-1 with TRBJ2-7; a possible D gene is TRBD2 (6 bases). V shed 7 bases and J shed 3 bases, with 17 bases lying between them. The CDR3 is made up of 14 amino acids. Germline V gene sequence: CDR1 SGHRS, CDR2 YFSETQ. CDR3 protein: CASRPVAGIYEQYF. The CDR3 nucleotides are TGCGCCAGCCGCCCGGTTGCGGGAATCTACGAGCAGTACTTC. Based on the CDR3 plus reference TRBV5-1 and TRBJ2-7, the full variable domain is KAGVTQTPRYLIKTRGQQVTLSCSPISGHRSVSWYQQTPGQGLQFLFEYFSETQRNKGNFPGRFSGRQFSNSRSEMNVSTLELGDSALYLCASRPVAGIYEQYFGPGTRLTVT.

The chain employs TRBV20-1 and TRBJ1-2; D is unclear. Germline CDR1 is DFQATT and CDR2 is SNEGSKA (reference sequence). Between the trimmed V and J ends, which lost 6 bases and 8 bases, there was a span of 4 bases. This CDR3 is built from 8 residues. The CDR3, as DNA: TGCAGTGCGGGAGGCTACACCTTC. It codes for CSAGGYTF.

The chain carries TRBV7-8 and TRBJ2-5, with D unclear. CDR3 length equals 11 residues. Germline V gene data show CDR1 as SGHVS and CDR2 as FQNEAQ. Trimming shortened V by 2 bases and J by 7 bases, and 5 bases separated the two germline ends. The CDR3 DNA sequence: TGTGCCAGCAGCTTACTGGGGACCCAGTACTTC. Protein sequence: CASSLLGTQYF.

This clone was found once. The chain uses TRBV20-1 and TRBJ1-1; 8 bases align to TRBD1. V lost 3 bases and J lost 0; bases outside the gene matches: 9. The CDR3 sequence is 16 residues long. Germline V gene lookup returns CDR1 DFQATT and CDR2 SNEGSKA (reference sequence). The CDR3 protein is CSASGAGGSMNTEAFF. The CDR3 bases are TGCAGTGCTAGTGGGGCAGGGGGCAGCATGAACACTGAAGCTTTCTTT.

CDR3 sequence: CASSSLGLAGGSTDTQYF. CDR3 DNA sequence: TGTGCCAGCTCATCCCTCGGACTAGCGGGAGGGAGCACAGATACGCAGTATTTT. J is TRBJ2-3 and V is TRBV18; TRBD2 matches at 15 bases. Germline V CDR1 and CDR2: KGHSH, LQKENI. The CDR3 consists of 18 residues. V was clipped by 5 bases and J by 0 bases; unmatched bases: 6. The whole variable domain, filled in from reference TRBV18 and TRBJ2-3, reads NAGVMQNPRHLVRRRGQEARLRCSPMKGHSHVYWYRQLPEEGLKFMVYLQKENIIDESGMPKERFSAEFPKEGPSILRIQQVVRGDSAAYFCASSSLGLAGGSTDTQYFGPGTRLTVL.

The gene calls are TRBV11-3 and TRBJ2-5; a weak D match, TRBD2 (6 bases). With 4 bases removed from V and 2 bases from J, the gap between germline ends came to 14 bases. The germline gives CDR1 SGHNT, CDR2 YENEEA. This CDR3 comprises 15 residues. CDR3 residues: CASSSSKEGQETQYF. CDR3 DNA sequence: TGTGCCAGCAGCTCTAGCAAGGAGGGGCAAGAGACCCAGTACTTC.

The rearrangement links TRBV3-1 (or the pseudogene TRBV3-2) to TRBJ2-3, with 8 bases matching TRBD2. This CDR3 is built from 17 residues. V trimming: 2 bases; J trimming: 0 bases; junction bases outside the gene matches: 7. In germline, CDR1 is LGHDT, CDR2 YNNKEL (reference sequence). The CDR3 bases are TGTGCCAGCAGCCAACGATGGCGGGAGGCGAGCACAGATACGCAGTATTTT. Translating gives CASSQRWREASTDTQYF.

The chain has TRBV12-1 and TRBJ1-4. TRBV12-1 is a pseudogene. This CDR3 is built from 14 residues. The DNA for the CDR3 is TGTGCCAGCAGCCCGAGTGCAACTAATGAAAAACTGTTTTTT. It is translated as CASSPSATNEKLFF.

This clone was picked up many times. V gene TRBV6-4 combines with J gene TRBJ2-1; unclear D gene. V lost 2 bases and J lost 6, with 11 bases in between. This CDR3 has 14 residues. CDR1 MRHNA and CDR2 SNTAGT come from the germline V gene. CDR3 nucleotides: TGTGCCAGCAGTGACAAGGAGTCGAGCAATGAGCAGTTCTTC. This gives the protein CASSDKESSNEQFF.

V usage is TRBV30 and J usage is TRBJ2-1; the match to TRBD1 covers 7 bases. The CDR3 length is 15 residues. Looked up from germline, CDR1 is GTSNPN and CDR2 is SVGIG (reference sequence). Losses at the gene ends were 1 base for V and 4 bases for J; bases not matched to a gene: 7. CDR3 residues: CAWSGDSSPYNEQFF. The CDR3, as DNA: TGTGCCTGGAGTGGGGACAGTTCTCCTTACAATGAGCAGTTCTTC.

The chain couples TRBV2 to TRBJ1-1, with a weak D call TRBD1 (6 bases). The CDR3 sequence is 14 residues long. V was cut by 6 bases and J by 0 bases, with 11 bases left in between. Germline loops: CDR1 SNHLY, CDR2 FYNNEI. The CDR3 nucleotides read TGTGCCAGCAGAGACAGGCCTATGAACACTGAAGCTTTCTTT. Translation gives CASRDRPMNTEAFF.

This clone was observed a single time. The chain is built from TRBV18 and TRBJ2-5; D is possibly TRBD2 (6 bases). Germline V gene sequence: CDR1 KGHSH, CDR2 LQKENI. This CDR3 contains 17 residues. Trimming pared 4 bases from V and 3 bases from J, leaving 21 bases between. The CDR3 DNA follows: TGTGCCAGCTCACATATCGAGGGAGGACAAATTAAAGAGACCCAGTACTTC. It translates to CASSHIEGGQIKETQYF.

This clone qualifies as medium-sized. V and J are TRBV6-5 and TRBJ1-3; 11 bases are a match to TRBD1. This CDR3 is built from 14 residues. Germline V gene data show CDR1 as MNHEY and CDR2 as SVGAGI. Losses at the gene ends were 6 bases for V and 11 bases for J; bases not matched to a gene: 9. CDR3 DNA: TGTGCCAGCAGACCTGGACAGGGGGCGGTGGCCATATATTTT. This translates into CASRPGQGAVAIYF.

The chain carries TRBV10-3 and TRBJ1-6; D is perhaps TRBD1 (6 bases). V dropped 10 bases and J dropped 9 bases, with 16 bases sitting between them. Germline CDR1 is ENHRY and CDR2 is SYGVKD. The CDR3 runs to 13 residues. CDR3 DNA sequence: TGTGCCACCCAGGACAGAAGGACTTCACCCCTCCACTTT. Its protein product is CATQDRRTSPLHF.

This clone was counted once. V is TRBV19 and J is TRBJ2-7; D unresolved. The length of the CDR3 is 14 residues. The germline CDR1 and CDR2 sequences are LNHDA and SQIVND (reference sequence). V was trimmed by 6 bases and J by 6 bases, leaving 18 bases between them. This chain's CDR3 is CASSQGPPSGEQYF. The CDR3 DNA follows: TGTGCCAGTAGCCAAGGGCCACCTTCAGGCGAGCAGTACTTC.

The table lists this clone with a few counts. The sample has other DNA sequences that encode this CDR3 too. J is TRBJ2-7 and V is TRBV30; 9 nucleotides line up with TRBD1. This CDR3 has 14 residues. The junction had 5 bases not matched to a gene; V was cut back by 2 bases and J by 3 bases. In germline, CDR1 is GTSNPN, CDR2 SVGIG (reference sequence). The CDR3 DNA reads TGTGCCTGGAGTACTGGGACAGGGAGCTACGAGCAGTACTTC. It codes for CAWSTGTGSYEQYF.

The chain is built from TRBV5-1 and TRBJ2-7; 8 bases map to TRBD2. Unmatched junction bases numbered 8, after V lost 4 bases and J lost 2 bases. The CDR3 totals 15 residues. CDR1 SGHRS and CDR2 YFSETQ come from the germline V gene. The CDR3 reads CASSPPALAAYEQYF. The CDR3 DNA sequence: TGCGCCAGCAGCCCCCCCGCACTAGCGGCCTACGAGCAGTACTTC. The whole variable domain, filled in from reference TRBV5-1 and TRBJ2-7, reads KAGVTQTPRYLIKTRGQQVTLSCSPISGHRSVSWYQQTPGQGLQFLFEYFSETQRNKGNFPGRFSGRQFSNSRSEMNVSTLELGDSALYLCASSPPALAAYEQYFGPGTRLTVT.

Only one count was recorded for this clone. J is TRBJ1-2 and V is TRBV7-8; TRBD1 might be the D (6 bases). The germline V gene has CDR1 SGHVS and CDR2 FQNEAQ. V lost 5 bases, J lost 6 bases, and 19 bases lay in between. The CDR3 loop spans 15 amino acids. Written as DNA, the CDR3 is TGTGCCAGCAGCACACGAGGGGGGCTTGAAGATGGCTACACCTTC. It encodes CASSTRGGLEDGYTF.

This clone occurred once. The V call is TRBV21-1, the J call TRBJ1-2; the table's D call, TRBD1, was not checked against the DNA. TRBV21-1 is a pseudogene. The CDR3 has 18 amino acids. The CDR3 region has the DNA TGTGCCAGCAGCAAAGCTGGGCTTAACAGGGCACTCAACTATGGCTACACCTTC. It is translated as CASSKAGLNRALNYGYTF.

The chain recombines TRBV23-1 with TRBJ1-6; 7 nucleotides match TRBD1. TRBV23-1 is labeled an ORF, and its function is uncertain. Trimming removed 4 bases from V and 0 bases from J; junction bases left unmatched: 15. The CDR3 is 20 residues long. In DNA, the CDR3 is TGCGCCAGCAGTCGCACCGGGACAGTGAGTATTAGCTCCTATAATTCACCCCTCCACTTT. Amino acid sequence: CASSRTGTVSISSYNSPLHF.